A selection of T cell receptor beta chains follows, all from one sample in a study of beta chain features in type 1 diabetes. The method was immunoSEQ multiplex PCR; TCRdb's version includes in-frame clones alone and lacks a portion of them. This repertoire shows about 410,000 clones, 14% found once; its top ten account for roughly 0.038%. Sequencing was performed on naive CD4+ T cells from blood. The receptors come from a man aged 25 to 40 in good health. Each CDR3 is given with its conserved first and last residue. D genes are given only for firm matches. Clone size is given for some rows only: seen once, a few or many times, or a class if the clone is expanded.

d_gene: -; j_gene: TRBJ1-5; v_gene: TRBV15; abundance: few; CDR3aa: CATSREMAVLRDQPQHF; CDR3nt: TGTGCCACCAGCAGAGAGATGGCTGTCCTAAGGGATCAGCCCCAGCATTTT
d_gene: TRBD2; j_gene: TRBJ2-1; v_gene: TRBV5-1; abundance: few; CDR3aa: CASSHLAELNEQFF; CDR3nt: TGCGCCAGCAGCCACCTAGCGGAGCTAAATGAGCAGTTCTTC
d_gene: TRBD2; j_gene: TRBJ2-3; v_gene: TRBV7-2; abundance: -; CDR3aa: CASSTRLAGGTDTQYF; CDR3nt: TGTGCCAGCAGCACTCGACTAGCGGGAGGCACAGATACGCAGTATTTT
d_gene: TRBD1; j_gene: TRBJ2-4; v_gene: TRBV5-6; abundance: few; CDR3aa: CASTLGQNPF; CDR3nt: TGTGCCAGCACCTTGGGACAGAACCCCTTC
d_gene: -; j_gene: TRBJ2-2; v_gene: TRBV12-5; abundance: few; CDR3aa: CASGQGSNTGELFF; CDR3nt: TGTGCTAGTGGTCAGGGGTCGAACACCGGGGAGCTGTTTTTT
d_gene: TRBD2; j_gene: TRBJ2-3; v_gene: TRBV4-3; abundance: -; CDR3aa: CASSQAPSGGLRPTDTQYF; CDR3nt: TGCGCCAGCAGCCAAGCGCCTAGCGGGGGCTTGAGACCCACAGATACGCAGTATTTT
d_gene: -; j_gene: TRBJ2-1; v_gene: TRBV7-2; abundance: -; CDR3aa: CASSLQQPATGNEQFF; CDR3nt: TGTGCCAGCAGCTTGCAGCAGCCGGCTACGGGCAATGAGCAGTTCTTC
d_gene: -; j_gene: TRBJ1-5; v_gene: TRBV25-1; abundance: few; CDR3aa: CASSEYGWRRPQHF; CDR3nt: TGTGCCAGCAGTGAATATGGGTGGAGGAGGCCCCAGCATTTT
d_gene: -; j_gene: TRBJ2-1; v_gene: TRBV7-7; abundance: few; CDR3aa: CASSPNPVSSSYNEQFF; CDR3nt: TGTGCTAGCAGCCCTAACCCCGTGTCGAGCTCCTACAATGAGCAGTTCTTC
d_gene: -; j_gene: TRBJ2-3; v_gene: TRBV5-1; abundance: -; CDR3aa: CASSSGVTTDTQYF; CDR3nt: TGCGCCAGCAGCTCAGGGGTGACGACAGATACGCAGTATTTT
d_gene: TRBD2; j_gene: TRBJ2-5; v_gene: TRBV6-6; abundance: few; CDR3aa: CASVSGGFQETQYF; CDR3nt: TGTGCCAGCGTGAGCGGGGGGTTCCAAGAGACCCAGTACTTC
d_gene: -; j_gene: TRBJ2-5; v_gene: TRBV5-6; abundance: few; CDR3aa: CASSLWDTKETQYF; CDR3nt: TGTGCCAGCAGCTTGTGGGACACGAAAGAGACCCAGTACTTC
d_gene: -; j_gene: TRBJ2-3; v_gene: TRBV7-2; abundance: -; CDR3aa: CASTPTQGDTQYF; CDR3nt: TGTGCCAGCACCCCCACCCAAGGAGATACGCAGTATTTT
d_gene: -; j_gene: TRBJ2-1; v_gene: TRBV4-1; abundance: -; CDR3aa: CASSRLHVNNEQFF; CDR3nt: TGCGCCAGCAGCCGGTTACACGTGAACAATGAGCAGTTCTTC
d_gene: -; j_gene: TRBJ2-7; v_gene: TRBV18; abundance: few; CDR3aa: CASSRGIQGEQYF; CDR3nt: TGTGCCAGCTCACGGGGCATCCAGGGCGAGCAGTACTTC
d_gene: -; j_gene: TRBJ2-2; v_gene: TRBV19; abundance: -; CDR3aa: CASRLGPGELFF; CDR3nt: TGTGCCAGTCGATTGGGACCCGGGGAGCTGTTTTTT
d_gene: -; j_gene: TRBJ1-1; v_gene: TRBV5-4; abundance: -; CDR3aa: CASSAGGGVDTEAFF; CDR3nt: TGTGCCAGCAGCGCCGGCGGGGGCGTCGACACTGAAGCTTTCTTT
d_gene: -; j_gene: TRBJ2-3; v_gene: TRBV7-2; abundance: few; CDR3aa: CASSATDTQYF; CDR3nt: TGTGCCAGCTCGGCGACAGATACGCAGTATTTT
d_gene: -; j_gene: TRBJ2-5; v_gene: TRBV7-9; abundance: few; CDR3aa: CASSLALGAQETQYF; CDR3nt: TGTGCCAGCAGCTTAGCGCTGGGGGCCCAAGAGACCCAGTACTTC
d_gene: -; j_gene: TRBJ2-5; v_gene: TRBV29-1; abundance: many; CDR3aa: CSVRGGGETQYF; CDR3nt: TGCAGCGTTAGGGGGGGTGGAGAGACCCAGTACTTC
d_gene: -; j_gene: TRBJ1-2; v_gene: TRBV30; abundance: few; CDR3aa: CAWSTTEGYTF; CDR3nt: TGTGCCTGGAGCACCACCGAAGGTTACACCTTC
d_gene: TRBD2; j_gene: TRBJ2-5; v_gene: TRBV5-4; abundance: -; CDR3aa: CTASPGRGGETQYF; CDR3nt: TGTACCGCCAGCCCCGGGAGGGGAGGAGAGACCCAGTACTTC
d_gene: -; j_gene: TRBJ1-5; v_gene: TRBV7-2; abundance: -; CDR3aa: CASSLGQGNQPQHF; CDR3nt: TGTGCCAGCAGCTTAGGTCAGGGCAATCAGCCCCAGCATTTT
d_gene: -; j_gene: TRBJ2-3; v_gene: TRBV2; abundance: few; CDR3aa: CASKLSTDTQYF; CDR3nt: TGTGCCAGCAAGTTAAGCACAGATACGCAGTATTTT
d_gene: -; j_gene: TRBJ2-5; v_gene: TRBV28; abundance: few; CDR3aa: CASSLPQGPSETQYF; CDR3nt: TGTGCCAGCAGTTTACCCCAGGGGCCTTCGGAGACCCAGTACTTC
d_gene: -; j_gene: TRBJ2-5; v_gene: TRBV27; abundance: -; CDR3aa: CASSSTRWRIQETQYF; CDR3nt: TGTGCCAGCAGTTCAACCCGGTGGCGGATCCAAGAGACCCAGTACTTC
d_gene: -; j_gene: TRBJ2-1; v_gene: TRBV14; abundance: once; CDR3aa: CASSQVVSYPFGEQFF; CDR3nt: TGTGCCAGCAGCCAAGTTGTTTCGTACCCCTTCGGGGAGCAGTTCTTC
d_gene: -; j_gene: TRBJ1-6; v_gene: TRBV9; abundance: -; CDR3aa: CASSVKWGSWDSPLHF; CDR3nt: TGTGCCAGCAGCGTAAAGTGGGGGTCCTGGGATTCACCCCTCCACTTT
d_gene: -; j_gene: TRBJ2-1; v_gene: TRBV7-9; abundance: few; CDR3aa: CASTLAAINQGDEQFF; CDR3nt: TGTGCCAGCACTCTGGCGGCTATCAACCAGGGCGATGAGCAGTTCTTC
d_gene: -; j_gene: TRBJ2-1; v_gene: TRBV9; abundance: -; CDR3aa: CASSVTPLGGSSYNEQFF; CDR3nt: TGTGCCAGCAGCGTAACTCCCCTAGGGGGTAGCTCCTACAATGAGCAGTTCTTC
d_gene: TRBD2; j_gene: TRBJ2-1; v_gene: TRBV5-1; abundance: few; CDR3aa: CASSYGLAGGPRHNEQFF; CDR3nt: TGCGCCAGCAGCTACGGACTAGCGGGAGGGCCGAGGCACAATGAGCAGTTCTTC
d_gene: -; j_gene: TRBJ2-2; v_gene: TRBV5-6; abundance: few; CDR3aa: CASSLGLASGELFF; CDR3nt: TGTGCCAGCAGCTTGGGTCTAGCATCCGGGGAGCTGTTTTTT
d_gene: -; j_gene: TRBJ2-3; v_gene: TRBV30; abundance: few; CDR3aa: CAWSLRSPDTQYF; CDR3nt: TGTGCCTGGAGTTTAAGATCCCCAGATACGCAGTATTTT